These 24 T cell receptor beta chains were all obtained from the same sample, sequenced in a study of identical twins. TCRdb re-called the 5' RACE reads through MiXCR, storing one row per CDR3 protein. The data contain some 570,000 distinct CDR3 sequences, approximately 20% of them singletons. Another study also made use of these data, one on yellow fever vaccine responses in identical twins.

Material for sequencing was CD4+ T cells sorted from blood. The receptors were gathered from a woman between 18 and 29 years old in good health.

The chain combines TRBV7-9 with TRBJ1-1; D is ambiguous. Germline assignment: CDR1 SEHNR and CDR2 FQNEAQ (reference sequence). V was trimmed by 0 bases and J by 4 bases, leaving 9 bases between them. The CDR3 loop spans 14 amino acids. The CDR3 region is CASSLAVVPTEAFF. As DNA, the CDR3 is TGTGCCAGCAGCTTAGCCGTAGTTCCCACTGAAGCTTTCTTT.

The chain carries TRBV9 and TRBJ2-1, with TRBD2 matching over 7 bases. With 0 bases clipped from V and 6 bases from J, the junction kept 9 bases outside the gene matches. The germline V gene has CDR1 SGDLS and CDR2 YYNGEE. The CDR3 loop spans 16 amino acids. CDR3 in DNA: TGTGCCAGCAGCGTAGGTGGACTAGGGGTACGCAATGAGCAGTTCTTC. Residues: CASSVGGLGVRNEQFF. The full variable domain, completed using reference TRBV9 and TRBJ2-1, is DSGVTQTPKHLITATGQRVTLRCSPRSGDLSVYWYQQSLDQGLQFLIQYYNGEERAKGNILERFSAQQFPDLHSELNLSSLELGDSALYFCASSVGGLGVRNEQFFGPGTRLTVL.

The V and J genes are TRBV29-1 and TRBJ1-4; D is unresolved. Germline CDR1 is SQVTM and CDR2 is ANQGSEA. Trimming left V 5 bases short and J 8 bases short, with 12 bases between. This CDR3 region has 12 residues. The CDR3 sequence is CSVRPPGEKLFF. In nucleotides, the CDR3 is TGCAGCGTTCGTCCCCCTGGGGAAAAACTGTTTTTT.

This clonotype appeared a few times. The chain carries TRBV24-1 and TRBJ2-5; 11 positions agree with TRBD2. V lost 4 bases to trimming and J lost 4 bases; unmatched junction nucleotides: 4. Germline assignment: CDR1 KGHDR and CDR2 SFDVKD. The CDR3 is 15 amino acids. This CDR3 is CATSDPGLAGETQYF. DNA of the CDR3: TGTGCCACCAGTGACCCCGGACTAGCGGGAGAGACCCAGTACTTC.

A few counts support this clonotype. The gene calls are TRBV7-8 and TRBJ2-3; 9 nucleotides agree with TRBD2. The V gene's germline CDR1 is SGHVS and CDR2 FQNEAQ. The length of the CDR3 is 19 residues. Unmatched junction bases numbered 17, after V lost 5 bases and J lost 2 bases. CDR3 sequence: CASSPRTGQRGDSTDTQYF. CDR3 coding DNA: TGTGCCAGCAGCCCCCGAACCGGCCAGCGGGGGGACTCCACAGATACGCAGTATTTT.

The rearrangement uses TRBV6-5 and TRBJ2-1; D may be TRBD2 (5 bases). Germline lookup yields CDR1 MNHEY and CDR2 SVGAGI. Deletions cut 3 bases from V and 0 bases from J, with 9 bases between. CDR3 length: 15 residues. The CDR3 bases are TGTGCCAGCAGTTATCCGGGGAGCTCCTACAATGAGCAGTTCTTC. Amino acids: CASSYPGSSYNEQFF.

The chain uses TRBV5-4 and TRBJ2-3; 14 bases are a match to TRBD2. Germline V gene data show CDR1 as SGHNT and CDR2 as YYREEE (reference sequence). This CDR3 has 16 residues. Trimming took 8 bases from V and 3 from J; bases not matched to a gene: 8. CDR3 sequence (DNA): TGTGCCAGGAGCCCCGGACTAGCGGGAGGAACAGATACGCAGTATTTT. Translation gives CARSPGLAGGTDTQYF.

This clonotype was detected a few times. The rearrangement uses TRBV7-8 and TRBJ1-6, with no clear D. Germline V gene data show CDR1 as SGHVS and CDR2 as FQNEAQ. The CDR3 spans 13 residues. V gave up 4 bases and J gave up 13 bases, with 14 bases separating them. CDR3 residues: CASSSGSFSPLHF. CDR3 nucleotide sequence: TGTGCCAGCAGCTCCGGATCCTTTTCTCCCCTCCACTTT.

The chain joins TRBV20-1 to TRBJ2-2; TRBD2 agrees at 10 bases. The CDR3 loop spans 14 amino acids. V gave up 0 bases and J gave up 6 bases; unmatched junction bases: 1. Germline values: CDR1 DFQATT, CDR2 SNEGSKA (reference sequence). The chain's CDR3 is CSARDSGGPGELFF. The DNA for the CDR3 is TGCAGTGCTAGAGATAGCGGGGGGCCCGGGGAGCTGTTTTTT.

This chain connects TRBV7-8 to TRBJ2-1, with TRBD1 identical over 9 bases. CDR3 length: 16 amino acids. Germline assignment: CDR1 SGHVS and CDR2 FQNEAQ. V shed 5 bases, J shed 3 bases, and the junction held 8 bases outside the gene matches. The CDR3 protein is CASSQEGQGLYNEQFF. As DNA, the CDR3 is TGTGCCAGCAGCCAAGAAGGACAGGGGCTCTACAATGAGCAGTTCTTC.

The chain couples TRBV7-8 to TRBJ1-1; weak D call: TRBD1 (5 bases). The CDR3 runs to 13 residues. V lost 4 bases and J lost 5, with 11 bases in between. Germline lookup yields CDR1 SGHVS and CDR2 FQNEAQ. CDR3 nucleotide sequence: TGTGCCAGCAGCTCCGACAGTTTAACTGAAGCTTTCTTT. Protein: CASSSDSLTEAFF.

This clonotype was picked up a small number of times. The rearrangement joins TRBV27 to TRBJ2-6; D ambiguous. This CDR3 is built from 17 residues. Trimming left V 3 bases short and J 3 bases short, with 15 bases between. CDR1 is MNHEY, CDR2 SMNVEV, per germline (reference sequence). CDR3 sequence (DNA): TGTGCCAGCAGTTTGGGCCAGGTCATTGGTGGGGCCAACGTCCTGACTTTC. Encoded protein: CASSLGQVIGGANVLTF.

This clonotype was observed a few times. V and J are TRBV11-1 and TRBJ2-5, with 13 bases identical to TRBD2. V was pared by 5 bases and J by 5 bases, with 14 bases of the junction left unmatched. In germline, CDR1 is SGHAT, CDR2 FQDESV (reference sequence). The CDR3 totals 18 residues. CDR3 DNA sequence: TGTGCCAGCAGCCTAGGACTAGCGGGGGCCCAGCGGGTGGAGACCCAGTACTTC. This sequence encodes CASSLGLAGAQRVETQYF.

This chain connects TRBV5-8 to TRBJ2-3; 7 nucleotides line up with TRBD2. With 4 bases clipped from V and 4 bases from J, the junction kept 9 bases outside the gene matches. Looked up from germline, CDR1 is SGHTS and CDR2 is YDEGEE. The CDR3 consists of 15 residues. CDR3 in amino acids: CASSPRGGSSDTQYF. In DNA form, the CDR3 reads TGTGCCAGCAGCCCCCGTGGCGGGAGCTCAGATACGCAGTATTTT.

There are a few counts of this clonotype. The J gene is TRBJ2-7, the V gene TRBV10-3, with D perhaps matching TRBD2 (5 bases). This CDR3 is built from 13 residues. CDR1 is ENHRY and CDR2 is SYGVKD in the germline V gene. The V and J ends lost 3 bases and 6 bases respectively, with 12 bases between them. The CDR3 DNA sequence: TGTGCCATCAGTGAACGGGAACTACGCGAGCAGTACTTC. Protein: CAISERELREQYF.

This clonotype has only a few counts. This chain links TRBV7-2 with TRBJ2-1; 12 nucleotides line up with TRBD2. Trimming cost V 5 bases and J 8 bases; bases outside gene matches: 7. The CDR3 length is 15 residues. CDR1 and CDR2 from the germline V gene are SGHTA and FQGNSA. The CDR3 loop reads CASSQTSGSFDEQFF. The CDR3 DNA follows: TGTGCCAGCAGCCAGACTAGCGGGAGTTTCGATGAGCAGTTCTTC. Looking up the rest from reference TRBV7-2 and TRBJ2-1 gives the full variable domain: GAGVSQSPSNKVTEKGKDVELRCDPISGHTALYWYRQSLGQGLEFLIYFQGNSAPDKSGLPSDRFSAERTGGSVSTLTIQRTQQEDSAVYLCASSQTSGSFDEQFFGPGTRLTVL.

This clonotype was observed a few times. The chain is built from TRBV20-1 and TRBJ2-7; 7 positions match TRBD2. CDR1 and CDR2 from the germline V gene are DFQATT and SNEGSKA (reference sequence). The CDR3 length is 14 residues. J was trimmed by 3 bases and V by 4 bases; bases with no gene match: 9. The CDR3 is CSAIDSRGGYEQYV. CDR3 bases: TGCAGTGCTATCGACTCCCGCGGGGGCTACGAGCAGTACGTC.

The chain employs TRBV7-6 and TRBJ1-4; D call uncertain. CDR3 length: 15 residues. The V end was cut by 6 bases, the J end by 4 bases, with 15 bases between. Germline lookup yields CDR1 SGHVS and CDR2 FNYEAQ. The DNA for the CDR3 is TGTGCCAGCAGTCCGTTGGCGGAAATTAATGAAAAACTGTTTTTT. Translated: CASSPLAEINEKLFF.

This rearrangement joins TRBV20-1 to TRBJ2-5; 9 bases are a match to TRBD2. Germline CDR1 reads DFQATT; CDR2 reads SNEGSKA (reference sequence). The CDR3 totals 15 residues. With V trimmed by 0 bases and J by 3 bases, 5 bases remained unmatched. CDR3 protein: CSAREYSGSEETQYF. The CDR3 bases are TGCAGTGCTAGAGAATATAGCGGGAGTGAAGAGACCCAGTACTTC.

Only a few counts were recorded for this clonotype. The chain joins TRBV10-3 to TRBJ2-3; 9 nucleotides agree with TRBD1. The V gene end was trimmed by 3 bases and the J gene end by 8 bases; junction bases not matched to a gene: 12. The V gene's germline CDR1 is ENHRY and CDR2 SYGVKD. CDR3 length equals 16 residues. The CDR3: CAISDVGTGSLGTQYF. The CDR3 DNA reads TGTGCCATCAGTGACGTGGGGACAGGGTCCTTAGGTACGCAGTATTTT.

This clonotype occurred a few times. The rearrangement links TRBV28 to TRBJ1-3, with a weak D call TRBD1 (5 bases). CDR3 length equals 14 residues. Trimming stripped 6 bases from V and 0 bases from J, with 9 bases between. The V gene's germline CDR1 is MDHEN and CDR2 SYDVKM. CDR3 protein: CASRTGGSGNTIYF. As DNA, the CDR3 is TGTGCCAGCAGAACCGGGGGCTCTGGAAACACCATATATTTT. Full variable domain (remainder filled in from reference TRBV28 and TRBJ1-3): DVKVTQSSRYLVKRTGEKVFLECVQDMDHENMFWYRQDPGLGLRLIYFSYDVKMKEKGDIPEGYSVSREKKERFSLILESASTNQTSMYLCASRTGGSGNTIYFGEGSWLTVV.

The chain couples TRBV5-1 to TRBJ2-3, with 9 bases aligning to TRBD1. V lost 4 bases to trimming and J lost 0 bases; unmatched junction nucleotides: 6. The CDR3 spans 16 residues. Germline V gives CDR1 SGHRS, CDR2 YFSETQ. The CDR3 nucleotides are TGCGCCAGCAGCCGGGGACAGGGCTTTAGCACAGATACGCAGTATTTT. Its translation is CASSRGQGFSTDTQYF.

This sequence joins TRBV11-2 and TRBJ1-2, with 7 bases that match TRBD1. The V gene end was trimmed by 5 bases and the J gene end by 4 bases; junction bases not matched to a gene: 7. This CDR3 spans 14 amino acids. Germline CDR1 SGHAT, CDR2 FQNNGV. The CDR3 bases are TGTGCCAGCAGCCTTGGACAGGCCTCCTATGGCTACACCTTC. Its protein product is CASSLGQASYGYTF.

The rearrangement uses TRBV5-1 and TRBJ2-7; D perhaps matches TRBD1 (6 bases). CDR1 is SGHRS, CDR2 YFSETQ, per germline. The ends were cut back, 4 bases at V and 2 bases at J, with 16 bases in the middle. This CDR3 is built from 15 residues. This CDR3 reads CASSLTPDSTYEQYF. In nucleotides, the CDR3 is TGCGCCAGCAGCCTAACCCCGGACAGCACCTACGAGCAGTACTTC.